This T cell receptor beta chain is from a study of PD-L1 blockade in urothelial cancer. Time point given: pretreatment peripheral blood. Profiling relied on immunoSEQ multiplex PCR, and the TCRdb table lists in-frame clones only, not all of them. The table includes fewer than 80,000 clones, 81% detected once. This clone was picked up a small number of times. CDR3 length equals 15 residues. Trimming took 2 bases from V and 7 from J; bases not matched to a gene: 7. CDR1 SGHTA and CDR2 FQGTGA come from the germline V gene. The V and J genes are TRBV7-3 and TRBJ2-2, with 7 bases identical to TRBD1. The receptor comes from a man aged 70-80 years with urothelial cancer. Sequencing was performed on PBMCs, taken around atezolizumab (anti-PD-L1) treatment. CDR3 DNA sequence: TGTGCCAGCAGCTTAGGAATAGGGGGCAACGGGGAGCTGTTTTTT. Amino acid sequence: CASSLGIGGNGELFF.